The rows below give T cell receptor beta chains drawn from one sample of a study of cytomegalovirus exposure and HLA in healthy donors. Method: immunoSEQ multiplex PCR; TCRdb's copy keeps in-frame clones and lacks some. Recorded for this sample: about 48,000 clones. Sequencing input: PBMCs. The source is a male donor in good health and CMV-seropositive. Both conserved end residues are part of each CDR3. Fields, in order: D gene, V gene, J gene, CDR3 protein, CDR3 DNA. A D gene is named only where the DNA matches it firmly.

d_call: .; v_call: TRBV6-5; j_call: TRBJ2-2; cdr3_aa: CASSYQGEITGELFF; cdr3_nt: TGTGCCAGCAGTTACCAAGGAGAGATCACCGGGGAGCTGTTTTTT
d_call: TRBD2; v_call: TRBV25-1; j_call: TRBJ2-7; cdr3_aa: CASSDGRARGYEQYF; cdr3_nt: TGTGCCAGCAGTGATGGGAGGGCGCGGGGCTACGAGCAGTACTTC
d_call: TRBD2; v_call: TRBV7-8; j_call: TRBJ2-7; cdr3_aa: CASSISTSGDEQYF; cdr3_nt: TGTGCCAGCAGCATATCGACTAGCGGGGACGAGCAGTACTTC
d_call: TRBD1; v_call: TRBV10-3; j_call: TRBJ2-7; cdr3_aa: CAISTGQGAIEQYF; cdr3_nt: TGTGCCATCAGTACGGGACAGGGTGCAATAGAGCAGTACTTC
d_call: TRBD2; v_call: TRBV9; j_call: TRBJ2-3; cdr3_aa: CASSSFSGGPPDTQYF; cdr3_nt: TGTGCCAGCAGCTCCTTTAGCGGGGGGCCCCCCGATACGCAGTATTTT
d_call: TRBD1; v_call: TRBV6-1; j_call: TRBJ1-1; cdr3_aa: CASTWGTGGNTEAFF; cdr3_nt: TGTGCCAGCACCTGGGGGACAGGGGGAAACACTGAAGCTTTCTTT
d_call: TRBD1; v_call: TRBV4-1; j_call: TRBJ1-2; cdr3_aa: CASRQGAGGYTF; cdr3_nt: TGCGCCAGCAGACAGGGGGCAGGTGGCTACACCTTC
d_call: .; v_call: TRBV5-1; j_call: TRBJ2-3; cdr3_aa: CASSLARATDTQYF; cdr3_nt: TGCGCCAGCAGCTTGGCCAGGGCCACAGATACGCAGTATTTT
d_call: .; v_call: TRBV7-9; j_call: TRBJ1-1; cdr3_aa: CASSIQMNTEAFF; cdr3_nt: TGTGCCAGCAGCATACAGATGAACACTGAAGCTTTCTTT
d_call: TRBD2; v_call: TRBV11-2; j_call: TRBJ2-7; cdr3_aa: CASSSWTSGGDEQYF; cdr3_nt: TGTGCCAGCAGTTCCTGGACTAGCGGGGGGGACGAGCAGTACTTC
d_call: TRBD2; v_call: TRBV6-4; j_call: TRBJ2-1; cdr3_aa: CASSEGLAGDEQFF; cdr3_nt: TGTGCCAGCAGTGAGGGACTAGCGGGGGATGAGCAGTTCTTC
d_call: .; v_call: TRBV10-3; j_call: TRBJ1-5; cdr3_aa: CAISESGSANQPQHF; cdr3_nt: TGTGCCATCAGTGAGTCGGGGAGCGCTAATCAGCCCCAGCATTTT
d_call: TRBD2; v_call: TRBV29-1; j_call: TRBJ2-3; cdr3_aa: CSVAPSGKVADTQYF; cdr3_nt: TGCAGCGTCGCTCCTAGCGGGAAGGTAGCAGATACGCAGTATTTT
d_call: .; v_call: TRBV19; j_call: TRBJ2-7; cdr3_aa: CASSKTGVSYEQYF; cdr3_nt: TGTGCCAGTTCAAAAACAGGAGTCTCCTACGAGCAGTACTTC
d_call: TRBD1; v_call: TRBV5-8; j_call: TRBJ1-2; cdr3_aa: CASSSWAQGAIWGYTF; cdr3_nt: TGTGCCAGCAGCTCTTGGGCGCAGGGGGCGATCTGGGGCTACACCTTC
d_call: TRBD1; v_call: TRBV7-6; j_call: TRBJ2-2; cdr3_aa: CASSSGQGGYHGELFF; cdr3_nt: TGTGCCAGCAGCTCTGGACAGGGAGGATATCACGGGGAGCTGTTTTTT
d_call: TRBD1; v_call: TRBV15; j_call: TRBJ2-3; cdr3_aa: CATSRDPGQGMTDTQYF; cdr3_nt: TGTGCCACCAGCAGAGACCCGGGACAGGGTATGACAGATACGCAGTATTTT
d_call: .; v_call: TRBV19; j_call: TRBJ1-2; cdr3_aa: CASSGTDILLGYTF; cdr3_nt: TGTGCCAGTTCGGGAACCGACATCCTCCTGGGCTACACCTTC
d_call: .; v_call: TRBV7-2; j_call: TRBJ2-7; cdr3_aa: CASSLGGQLYEQYF; cdr3_nt: TGTGCCAGCAGCTTAGGAGGACAGCTCTACGAGCAGTACTTC
d_call: .; v_call: TRBV6-6; j_call: TRBJ1-2; cdr3_aa: CASSPPAGYNGYTF; cdr3_nt: TGTGCCAGCAGCCCCCCGGCAGGGTACAATGGCTACACCTTC
d_call: TRBD1; v_call: TRBV19; j_call: TRBJ2-3; cdr3_aa: CAPTPKTGWEYTDTQYF; cdr3_nt: TGTGCCCCTACCCCAAAGACAGGGTGGGAATACACAGATACGCAGTATTTT
d_call: TRBD1; v_call: TRBV2; j_call: TRBJ2-3; cdr3_aa: CASSERTGGTDTQYF; cdr3_nt: TGTGCCAGCAGTGAGAGGACAGGGGGCACAGATACGCAGTATTTT
d_call: .; v_call: TRBV6-1; j_call: TRBJ2-7; cdr3_aa: CASSEQGYGDEQYF; cdr3_nt: TGTGCCAGCAGTGAACAGGGGTATGGGGACGAGCAGTACTTC
d_call: TRBD2; v_call: TRBV5-1; j_call: TRBJ2-1; cdr3_aa: CASSRGLAGGNEQFF; cdr3_nt: TGCGCCAGCAGCCGAGGACTAGCGGGGGGTAATGAGCAGTTCTTC
d_call: .; v_call: TRBV6-1; j_call: TRBJ1-1; cdr3_aa: CASSEGRVATEAFF; cdr3_nt: TGTGCCAGCAGTGAAGGCAGGGTCGCCACTGAAGCTTTCTTT
d_call: .; v_call: TRBV6-1; j_call: TRBJ1-1; cdr3_aa: CASSEMTVSTEAFF; cdr3_nt: TGTGCCAGCAGTGAGATGACAGTCTCCACTGAAGCTTTCTTT
d_call: .; v_call: TRBV18; j_call: TRBJ2-5; cdr3_aa: CASSPPEIQETQYF; cdr3_nt: TGTGCCAGCTCACCCCCGGAGATCCAAGAGACCCAGTACTTC
d_call: .; v_call: TRBV6-5; j_call: TRBJ1-2; cdr3_aa: CASSPGGTLRDYTF; cdr3_nt: TGTGCCAGCAGCCCAGGAGGGACCCTCCGCGACTACACCTTC
d_call: .; v_call: TRBV5-1; j_call: TRBJ1-1; cdr3_aa: CASSLVRGGDQAFF; cdr3_nt: TGCGCCAGCAGCTTGGTTCGGGGAGGGGACCAAGCTTTCTTT
d_call: .; v_call: TRBV25-1; j_call: TRBJ2-7; cdr3_aa: CASSDTHTKLSYEQYF; cdr3_nt: TGTGCCAGCAGTGATACCCACACCAAACTATCCTACGAGCAGTACTTC
d_call: TRBD2; v_call: TRBV11-2; j_call: TRBJ2-5; cdr3_aa: CASSPTSGETQYF; cdr3_nt: TGTGCCAGCAGCCCGACTAGCGGGGAGACCCAGTACTTC
d_call: TRBD1; v_call: TRBV27; j_call: TRBJ2-5; cdr3_aa: CASSQGAAHPFGETQYF; cdr3_nt: TGTGCCAGCAGTCAGGGGGCAGCTCACCCCTTCGGGGAGACCCAGTACTTC
d_call: .; v_call: TRBV27; j_call: TRBJ2-1; cdr3_aa: CASKGSEGRRMQFF; cdr3_nt: TGTGCCAGCAAAGGTTCAGAGGGTCGCCGCATGCAGTTCTTC
d_call: .; v_call: TRBV5-1; j_call: TRBJ2-7; cdr3_aa: CASSLVDRLYEQYF; cdr3_nt: TGCGCCAGCAGCTTGGTAGACAGACTCTACGAGCAGTACTTC
d_call: .; v_call: TRBV18; j_call: TRBJ1-3; cdr3_aa: CASSTTGSFNSGNTIYF; cdr3_nt: TGTGCCAGCTCAACAACCGGGTCCTTCAACTCTGGAAACACCATATATTTT
d_call: .; v_call: TRBV7-3; j_call: TRBJ2-3; cdr3_aa: CASSLSGTDTQYF; cdr3_nt: TGTGCCAGCAGCTTGAGCGGCACAGATACGCAGTATTTT
d_call: TRBD2; v_call: TRBV6-6; j_call: TRBJ2-2; cdr3_aa: CASSPSGGYTGELFF; cdr3_nt: TGTGCCAGCAGCCCTAGCGGGGGCTACACCGGGGAGCTGTTTTTT
d_call: TRBD1; v_call: TRBV5-1; j_call: TRBJ2-7; cdr3_aa: CASSLQGDTYEQYF; cdr3_nt: TGCGCCAGCAGCTTACAGGGGGATACTTACGAGCAGTACTTC
d_call: .; v_call: TRBV13; j_call: TRBJ1-1; cdr3_aa: CASSPGETEAFF; cdr3_nt: TGTGCCAGCAGCCCAGGGGAGACTGAAGCTTTCTTT
d_call: .; v_call: TRBV13; j_call: TRBJ2-5; cdr3_aa: CASTHRETPQETQYF; cdr3_nt: TGTGCCAGCACCCATCGGGAGACACCTCAAGAGACCCAGTACTTC
d_call: TRBD2; v_call: TRBV27; j_call: TRBJ2-5; cdr3_aa: CASSFDSGGDETQYF; cdr3_nt: TGTGCCAGCAGTTTCGACAGCGGGGGGGACGAGACCCAGTACTTC
d_call: TRBD1; v_call: TRBV4-2; j_call: TRBJ1-1; cdr3_aa: CTSSRTGEEAFF; cdr3_nt: TGTACCAGCAGTCGGACAGGGGAAGAAGCTTTCTTT
d_call: .; v_call: TRBV2; j_call: TRBJ1-4; cdr3_aa: CASSGEGSGINEKLFF; cdr3_nt: TGTGCCAGCAGTGGTGAAGGTTCGGGGATTAATGAAAAACTGTTTTTT
d_call: .; v_call: TRBV23-1; j_call: TRBJ1-2; cdr3_aa: CASSRSDYGYTF; cdr3_nt: TGCGCCAGCAGTCGTTCGGACTATGGCTACACCTTC
d_call: TRBD1; v_call: TRBV6-5; j_call: TRBJ1-6; cdr3_aa: CATTQGGDNSPLHF; cdr3_nt: TGTGCCACCACTCAGGGGGGAGATAATTCACCCCTCCACTTT
d_call: .; v_call: TRBV7-9; j_call: TRBJ1-2; cdr3_aa: CASSFGDAGNGYTF; cdr3_nt: TGTGCCAGCAGCTTTGGCGACGCGGGTAATGGCTACACCTTC
d_call: .; v_call: TRBV11-2; j_call: TRBJ1-5; cdr3_aa: CASSLSGGRQPQHF; cdr3_nt: TGTGCCAGCAGCTTGAGTGGGGGGAGGCAGCCCCAGCATTTT
d_call: .; v_call: TRBV19; j_call: TRBJ2-7; cdr3_aa: CASKMTGGPYEQYF; cdr3_nt: TGTGCCAGCAAGATGACGGGTGGCCCCTACGAGCAGTACTTC
d_call: .; v_call: TRBV7-2; j_call: TRBJ1-2; cdr3_aa: CASSLLRFNYGYTF; cdr3_nt: TGTGCCAGCAGCTTACTACGGTTTAACTATGGCTACACCTTC
d_call: .; v_call: TRBV7-9; j_call: TRBJ1-5; cdr3_aa: CASSQDSNSNQPQHF; cdr3_nt: TGTGCCAGCAGCCAAGACAGCAATAGCAATCAGCCCCAGCATTTT
d_call: TRBD2; v_call: TRBV28; j_call: TRBJ2-7; cdr3_aa: CAISAGVAYEQYF; cdr3_nt: TGTGCCATTTCAGCGGGGGTGGCCTACGAGCAGTACTTC
d_call: .; v_call: TRBV6-1; j_call: TRBJ2-5; cdr3_aa: CASTKGLYQETQYF; cdr3_nt: TGTGCCAGCACCAAGGGACTGTACCAAGAGACCCAGTACTTC
d_call: TRBD2; v_call: TRBV7-9; j_call: TRBJ2-5; cdr3_aa: CASAGLAGRETQYF; cdr3_nt: TGTGCCAGCGCGGGACTAGCGGGTCGAGAGACCCAGTACTTC
d_call: TRBD1; v_call: TRBV28; j_call: TRBJ1-5; cdr3_aa: CASSLSRDRNQPQHF; cdr3_nt: TGTGCCAGCAGTTTAAGCCGGGACAGAAATCAGCCCCAGCATTTT
d_call: TRBD1; v_call: TRBV28; j_call: TRBJ2-7; cdr3_aa: CASSLHPTGLGYEQYF; cdr3_nt: TGTGCCAGCAGCCTTCACCCGACAGGGCTTGGCTACGAGCAGTACTTC
d_call: .; v_call: TRBV5-1; j_call: TRBJ1-2; cdr3_aa: CASSPARGLYGYTF; cdr3_nt: TGCGCCAGCAGCCCAGCGCGGGGTCTCTATGGCTACACCTTC
d_call: TRBD1; v_call: TRBV29-1; j_call: TRBJ2-7; cdr3_aa: CSVGQGVIYEQYF; cdr3_nt: TGCAGCGTTGGACAGGGGGTTATCTACGAGCAGTACTTC
d_call: .; v_call: TRBV6-5; j_call: TRBJ2-4; cdr3_aa: CASSYSPGSNIQYF; cdr3_nt: TGTGCCAGCAGTTACTCTCCAGGGTCCAACATTCAGTACTTC